These 20 T cell receptor beta chains came from one sample sequenced in a study of shared clonotypes between healthy human individuals. Method: immunoSEQ multiplex PCR; TCRdb's copy keeps in-frame clones and lacks some. The table records a few million clones, approximately 93% of them present only once. The specimen sequenced was naive CD4+ T cells from PBMCs. Subset defined: CD45RA+ positively selected. The receptors stem from a man aged 18 to 29 in good health. Some clones in this sample may be carry-over from other donors' samples.

The V and J genes are TRBV7-2 and TRBJ1-5; 7 bases match TRBD1. The CDR3 runs 19 residues. The ends lost 5 bases at V and 0 bases at J; junction bases unmatched: 16. Germline V gene data show CDR1 as SGHTA and CDR2 as FQGNSA. The DNA of the CDR3 is TGTGCCAGCAGCCTTAGACTCAGGGGACAGAACTTTAGCAATCAGCCCCAGCATTTT. Translation gives CASSLRLRGQNFSNQPQHF.

The chain carries TRBV9 and TRBJ1-2, with 7 nucleotides matching TRBD1. The CDR3 is 16 residues long. Per germline, CDR1 SGDLS and CDR2 YYNGEE. With V trimmed by 4 bases and J by 5 bases, 14 bases remained unmatched. The CDR3 nucleotides read TGTGCCAGCAGCCCGCAACCGGGACAGTACCGTTATGGCTACACCTTC. It specifies CASSPQPGQYRYGYTF.

The V and J genes are TRBV5-1 and TRBJ2-1; TRBD1 might be the D (5 bases). Germline values: CDR1 SGHRS, CDR2 YFSETQ. The CDR3 has 14 residues. Trimming removed 0 bases from V and 7 bases from J, with 11 bases in between. The CDR3 reads CASSLDARVNEQFF. DNA of the CDR3: TGCGCCAGCAGCTTGGACGCCAGGGTGAATGAGCAGTTCTTC.

The CDR3 is CASSYSGGGNQPQHF. In nucleotides, the CDR3 is TGTGCCAGCAGTTATTCAGGGGGAGGCAATCAGCCCCAGCATTTT. The chain couples TRBV6-6 to TRBJ1-5, with TRBD1 identical over 7 bases. V lost 3 bases, J lost 2 bases, and 4 bases stayed unmatched. This CDR3 comprises 15 residues. Germline V gene data show CDR1 as MNHNY and CDR2 as SVGAGI (reference sequence).

Concerning this clone: At one boundary the junction diverges from the germline segment, which might be a read error. The genes are TRBV28 and TRBJ1-2; 7 bases fit TRBD1. Germline V lookup: CDR1 MDHEN, CDR2 SYDVKM. The CDR3 contains 14 residues. The DNA for the CDR3 is TGTACCAGCAGTCGCAACACAGGGGTCGAAGGCTACACCTTC. Translated, it gives CTSSRNTGVEGYTF.

In its sample, this clone was seen a few times. The V call is TRBV30, the J call TRBJ1-4; maybe TRBD1 (6 bases). The CDR3 sequence is 13 residues long. From germline, CDR1 is GTSNPN and CDR2 SVGIG (reference sequence). V lost 0 bases to trimming and J lost 7 bases, with 9 bases between them. CDR3 loop: CAWSVRGTEKLFF. Here the CDR3 DNA reads TGTGCCTGGAGTGTAAGGGGGACTGAAAAACTGTTTTTT.

Turning to this clone: Other DNA sequences in this specimen translate into the identical CDR3. In nucleotides, the CDR3 is TGCGCCAGCCGTCCAACGAGCGGGTCCTACGAGCAGTACTTC. This encodes CASRPTSGSYEQYF. V is TRBV5-1 and J is TRBJ2-7, with D maybe TRBD2 (6 bases). Germline CDR1 is SGHRS and CDR2 is YFSETQ. Between the trimmed V and J ends, which lost 7 bases and 1 base, there was a span of 15 bases. This CDR3 spans 14 amino acids.

The V and J genes are TRBV4-2 and TRBJ2-4; maybe TRBD2 (5 bases). The V end lost 0 bases, the J end lost 2 bases, and 14 bases lay between the germline ends. CDR1 and CDR2 (germline): LGHNA, YNFKEQ. CDR3 length: 17 amino acids. DNA for the CDR3: TGTGCCAGCAGCCAAGAATCCGGGGTTTTCTCCAAAAACATTCAGTACTTC. Translating it yields CASSQESGVFSKNIQYF.

This clone has only one observation. The gene calls are TRBV7-8 and TRBJ2-2, with 8 bases identical to TRBD2. Germline V gene sequence: CDR1 SGHVS, CDR2 FQNEAQ. The length of the CDR3 is 17 residues. V was pared by 0 bases and J by 4 bases, with 7 bases of the junction left unmatched. The CDR3 coding sequence is TGTGCCAGCAGCTTAGCAAGTGGCGGGAGGAGCACCGGGGAGCTGTTTTTT. This translates into CASSLASGGRSTGELFF.

The rearrangement uses TRBV7-3 and TRBJ2-2, with TRBD1 matching 8 bases. V gave up 6 bases and J gave up 8 bases; unmatched junction bases: 5. This CDR3 has 13 residues. CDR1 SGHTA and CDR2 FQGTGA come from the germline V gene. CDR3 region: CASSGQGGGELFF. The CDR3 nucleotides read TGTGCCAGCAGTGGACAGGGAGGAGGGGAGCTGTTTTTT.

A single count supports this clone. Other DNA sequences in this specimen translate into the identical CDR3. The chain is built from TRBV7-2 and TRBJ1-2, with D possibly being TRBD1 (6 bases). Trimming stripped 3 bases from V and 7 bases from J, with 9 bases between. CDR1 SGHTA and CDR2 FQGNSA come from the germline V gene. The CDR3 length is 12 residues. CDR3 bases: TGTGCCAGCAGCTTGGACAGTGGTGGCTACACCTTC. Protein sequence: CASSLDSGGYTF.

The CDR3, as DNA: TGTGCCAGCAGCTTAGAATGGGCTAATGAAAAACTGTTTTTT. This gives the protein CASSLEWANEKLFF. The gene calls are TRBV7-8 and TRBJ1-4; unclear D gene. This CDR3 has 14 amino acids. Germline CDR1 is SGHVS and CDR2 is FQNEAQ. V was shortened by 1 base and J by 3 bases, with 6 bases between the two germline ends.

The chain is built from TRBV28 and TRBJ1-2; 11 bases align to TRBD1. The V gene's germline CDR1 is MDHEN and CDR2 SYDVKM. This CDR3 contains 16 residues. Trimming removed 4 bases from V and 6 bases from J; junction bases left unmatched: 10. The CDR3 region is CASSSIGTGGLDGYTF. The CDR3 DNA sequence: TGTGCCAGCAGTTCGATAGGGACAGGGGGGTTAGATGGCTACACCTTC.

The genes are TRBV11-3 and TRBJ2-5; a weak D match, TRBD2 (6 bases). This CDR3 is 13 amino acids long. V was cut by 5 bases and J by 5 bases, with 12 bases left in between. The V gene's germline CDR1 is SGHNT and CDR2 YENEEA. CDR3 residues: CASSTDRGETQYF. The CDR3 nucleotides are TGTGCCAGCAGCACCGACCGGGGGGAGACCCAGTACTTC.

This clone appeared a single time. Other DNA variants within this sample encode the same CDR3. The CDR3 DNA reads as TGTGCCAGCAGTGCCACTAGCGGGAACACCGGGGAGCTGTTTTTT. Translation: CASSATSGNTGELFF. This sequence joins TRBV2 and TRBJ2-2, with 8 bases that match TRBD2. Germline lookup yields CDR1 SNHLY and CDR2 FYNNEI. The CDR3 consists of 15 residues. V trimming: 4 bases; J trimming: 1 base; junction bases outside the gene matches: 2. The full variable domain, completed using reference TRBV2 and TRBJ2-2, is EPEVTQTPSHQVTQMGQEVILRCVPISNHLYFYWYRQILGQKVEFLVSFYNNEISEKSEIFDDQFSVERPDGSNFTLKIRSTKLEDSAMYFCASSATSGNTGELFFGEGSRLTVL.

This chain connects TRBV7-9 to TRBJ2-1; TRBD2 aligns across 7 bases. This CDR3 has 17 residues. Per germline, CDR1 SEHNR and CDR2 FQNEAQ (reference sequence). J lost 9 bases, V lost 4 bases, and 18 bases had no gene match. This CDR3 reads CASSSKARAREFFEQFF. The CDR3, as DNA: TGTGCCAGCAGCTCCAAGGCTAGGGCGCGGGAGTTTTTTGAGCAGTTCTTC.

The chain is built from TRBV2 and TRBJ1-3; D call uncertain. There are 11 residues in the CDR3. Trimming removed 8 bases from V and 8 bases from J, with 10 bases in between. Looked up from germline, CDR1 is SNHLY and CDR2 is FYNNEI. The CDR3 coding sequence is TGTGCCAGCCACGCTATGGACACCATATATTTT. The encoded protein is CASHAMDTIYF.

This sequence joins TRBV4-3 and TRBJ1-4, with D tentatively TRBD1 (6 bases). The CDR3 is 13 amino acids. Trimming stripped 3 bases from V and 10 bases from J, with 12 bases between. Germline assignment: CDR1 LGHNA and CDR2 YSLEER. The DNA of the CDR3 is TGCGCCAGCAGCCAGTGGGGGGCCCTAAAACTGTTTTTT. Residues: CASSQWGALKLFF.

In DNA, the CDR3 is TGTGCCAGCAGTTCCGGACTGGATTCCTACGAGCAGTACTTC. Amino acid sequence: CASSSGLDSYEQYF. The V gene is TRBV27, the J gene TRBJ2-7, with TRBD2 as a possible D gene (5 bases). Trimming stripped 4 bases from V and 1 base from J, with 11 bases between. CDR3 length equals 14 residues. The germline CDR1 and CDR2 sequences are MNHEY and SMNVEV (reference sequence).

CDR3 loop: CSVGGTYEQYF. In DNA form, the CDR3 reads TGCAGTGTAGGTGGAACCTACGAGCAGTACTTC. V gene TRBV20-1 combines with J gene TRBJ2-7; D gene ambiguous. The CDR3 covers 11 residues. Germline V gives CDR1 DFQATT, CDR2 SNEGSKA (reference sequence). V lost 7 bases and J lost 2, with 9 bases in between.